Shown below are 26 T cell receptor beta chains from a single sample sequenced in a study of response to subunit inactivated influenza vaccine. TCRdb re-called the RT-PCR reads through MiXCR, storing one row per CDR3 protein. The sample holds under 800,000 distinct CDR3 sequences; about 15% are singletons and the top ten take less than 9%. The sample was PBMCs from blood, taken 14 days before vaccination. Receptors originate from a man over 45 who received an inactivated influenza vaccine.

This clonotype was detected a few times. The CDR3 nucleotides read TGTGCCAGCAGCGTAGCGGGGGGTCAGAACACCGGGGAGCTGTTTTTT. It codes for CASSVAGGQNTGELFF. The J gene is TRBJ2-2, the V gene TRBV12-3 or TRBV12-4; 10 bases map to TRBD2. The CDR3 has 16 amino acids. V lost 6 bases, J lost 1 base, and 5 bases stayed unmatched.

In this sample, this clonotype turned up a few times. The V gene is TRBV9, the J gene TRBJ2-1; possibly TRBD2 for D (7 bases). V was shortened by 4 bases and J by 0 bases, with 20 bases between the two germline ends. Germline V gives CDR1 SGDLS, CDR2 YYNGEE. The CDR3 extends over 18 amino acids. The CDR3 region has the DNA TGTGCCAGCAGCCCCGAGGGGGGGTTCCTTAGCTCCTACAATGAGCAGTTCTTC. Its protein product is CASSPEGGFLSSYNEQFF.

CDR3 region: CASSTTARAGSSPLHF. The DNA of the CDR3 is TGTGCCAGCTCCACCACAGCCAGGGCGGGAAGTTCACCCCTCCACTTT. The chain employs TRBV18 and TRBJ1-6; D perhaps matches TRBD1 (5 bases). CDR1 is KGHSH and CDR2 is LQKENI in the germline V gene. The CDR3 has 16 residues. The V end was cut by 6 bases, the J end by 9 bases, with 21 bases between.

CDR3 region: CASSLRATEQFF. The DNA for the CDR3 is TGTGCCAGCAGCTTACGAGCGACTGAGCAGTTCTTC. V and J are TRBV7-2 and TRBJ2-1; D not resolved. Trimming took off 2 bases at V and 9 bases at J, with 8 bases between the two ends. The CDR3 runs 12 residues. Germline V CDR1 and CDR2: SGHTA, FQGNSA.

This chain uses TRBV7-2 with TRBJ2-3, with 11 bases identical to TRBD2. V shed 0 bases and J 0 bases; nucleotides not matched to a gene: 8. This CDR3 is 19 amino acids long. Germline CDR1 SGHTA, CDR2 FQGNSA. The CDR3 nucleotides read TGTGCCAGCAGCTTAGCGATGACTAGCGGGGCCCCTAGCACAGATACGCAGTATTTT. It is translated as CASSLAMTSGAPSTDTQYF.

CDR3 sequence reads: CASSTQGGVEEQYF. The CDR3 DNA follows: TGTGCCAGCAGTACCCAGGGAGGGGTTGAGGAGCAGTACTTC. J is TRBJ2-7 and V is TRBV27; the match to TRBD2 covers 7 bases. This CDR3 contains 14 residues. The germline V gene encodes CDR1 MNHEY and CDR2 SMNVEV (reference sequence). With V trimmed by 5 bases and J by 7 bases, 11 bases remained unmatched.

J is TRBJ2-2 and V is TRBV4-1; the D gene is possibly TRBD1 (5 bases). The CDR3 totals 15 residues. Trimming removed 0 bases from V and 4 bases from J, with 9 bases in between. Germline CDR1 is MGHRA and CDR2 is YSYEKL. Written as DNA, the CDR3 is TGCGCCAGCAGCCAAGATGTCAGGGTCACCGGGGAGCTGTTTTTT. Protein sequence: CASSQDVRVTGELFF.

This clonotype was counted a few times. V and J are TRBV20-1 and TRBJ2-1; 7 bases match TRBD1. This CDR3 comprises 15 residues. V shed 6 bases and J 3 bases; nucleotides not matched to a gene: 11. The germline gives CDR1 DFQATT, CDR2 SNEGSKA (reference sequence). The CDR3: CSAPPGQRNYNEQFF. For the CDR3, the DNA is TGCAGTGCCCCACCGGGACAGCGAAACTACAATGAGCAGTTCTTC.

This clonotype was seen ten or more times. V usage is TRBV4-2 and J usage is TRBJ2-3; D call uncertain. Germline V gene data show CDR1 as LGHNA and CDR2 as YNFKEQ. The length of the CDR3 is 15 residues. Trimming stripped 4 bases from V and 4 bases from J, with 15 bases between. The CDR3 DNA sequence: TGTGCCAGCAGCCTTTCAGCGAATACCGCAGATACGCAGTATTTT. It codes for CASSLSANTADTQYF.

This clonotype appeared many times. The rearrangement links TRBV7-8 to TRBJ2-7; 7 nucleotides match TRBD1. Germline CDR1 SGHVS, CDR2 FQNEAQ. After removal of 3 bases from V and 4 bases from J, the junction contained 9 bases not matched to a gene. This CDR3 contains 15 residues. CDR3 nucleotides: TGTGCCAGCAGCTTGGCGACAGGGCTGTTTTACGAGCAGTACTTC. Its protein product is CASSLATGLFYEQYF.

This clonotype was detected a few times. The V and J genes are TRBV29-1 and TRBJ2-3; D is unresolved. The CDR3 loop spans 12 amino acids. The germline V gene encodes CDR1 SQVTM and CDR2 ANQGSEA. V was trimmed by 1 base and J by 4 bases, leaving 6 bases between them. This CDR3 reads CSVEGRSDTQYF. Here the CDR3 DNA reads TGCAGCGTTGAAGGACGCTCAGATACGCAGTATTTT.

This sequence joins TRBV9 and TRBJ2-3, with 9 bases matching TRBD2. Germline CDR1 SGDLS, CDR2 YYNGEE. V dropped 4 bases and J dropped 4; count of bases not matched to a gene: 10. The CDR3 spans 16 residues. CDR3 nucleotides: TGTGCCAGCAGCCCCCAAGGCGGGGGGGCGGCAGATACGCAGTATTTT. Its translation: CASSPQGGGAADTQYF. Complete variable domain (other parts from reference TRBV9 and TRBJ2-3): DSGVTQTPKHLITATGQRVTLRCSPRSGDLSVYWYQQSLDQGLQFLIQYYNGEERAKGNILERFSAQQFPDLHSELNLSSLELGDSALYFCASSPQGGGAADTQYFGPGTRLTVL.

The chain has TRBV3-1 and TRBJ1-1, with D hard to call. The V gene lost 2 bases and the J gene lost 5 bases, with 15 bases spanning the gap. The germline gives CDR1 LGHDT, CDR2 YNNKEL (reference sequence). The CDR3 extends over 15 amino acids. CDR3 bases: TGTGCCAGCAGCCAATACAGTGCCTCGGGGACTGAAGCTTTCTTT. The encoded protein is CASSQYSASGTEAFF.

This clonotype was seen a handful of times. V is TRBV6-2 or TRBV6-3 and J is TRBJ2-3, with 9 bases lining up with TRBD2. V dropped 5 bases and J dropped 7; count of bases not matched to a gene: 7. Germline V gene lookup returns CDR1 MNHEY and CDR2 SVGEGT. The CDR3 extends over 14 amino acids. The CDR3 DNA sequence: TGTGCCAGCAGTCCGGGACTAGCACGGAATACGCAGTATTTT. Its protein product is CASSPGLARNTQYF.

The CDR3 is CSEKKQGKETQYF. DNA of the CDR3: TGCAGTGAAAAGAAACAGGGGAAGGAGACCCAGTACTTC. This chain links TRBV20-1 with TRBJ2-5, with 7 bases lining up with TRBD1. The CDR3 is 13 residues long. With V trimmed by 7 bases and J by 5 bases, 10 bases remained unmatched. Germline values: CDR1 DFQATT, CDR2 SNEGSKA (reference sequence).

The chain is built from TRBV20-1 and TRBJ2-1; 8 nucleotides align to TRBD2. The CDR3 spans 12 residues. The J segment lost 7 bases and the V segment lost 3 bases, leaving 2 bases of the junction unmatched. Germline V gene lookup returns CDR1 DFQATT and CDR2 SNEGSKA (reference sequence). The CDR3 here is CSARSGRNEQFF. In DNA form, the CDR3 reads TGCAGTGCTAGGAGCGGGAGAAATGAGCAGTTCTTC.

This chain uses TRBV12-3 or TRBV12-4 with TRBJ2-7; D is undetermined. The V end lost 4 bases, the J end lost 9 bases, and 19 bases lay between the germline ends. The CDR3 is made up of 14 amino acids. The CDR3, as DNA: TGTGCCAGCAGTTATGGATCCGGGTCGCGAGGGCAGTACTTC. Translation: CASSYGSGSRGQYF.

CDR3 nucleotides: TGTGCCAGCAGTGAAGGCAGGGCAGAACTGAACACCGGGGAGCTGTTTTTT. Protein: CASSEGRAELNTGELFF. The chain uses TRBV6-1 and TRBJ2-2; D is possibly TRBD1 (5 bases). The CDR3 has 17 amino acids. V was pared by 1 base and J by 1 base, with 13 bases between. Germline-derived CDR1 and CDR2 are MNHNS and SASEGT.

This clonotype was detected a few times. This chain joins TRBV7-2 and TRBJ2-1, with unresolved D. The germline V gene has CDR1 SGHTA and CDR2 FQGNSA. The V and J ends lost 5 bases and 5 bases respectively, with 10 bases between them. The CDR3 sequence is 13 residues long. The CDR3 nucleotides are TGTGCCAGCAGCCAGACGCTTCACAATGAGCAGTTCTTC. The encoded protein is CASSQTLHNEQFF.

The gene calls are TRBV18 and TRBJ2-7, with 8 bases aligning to TRBD1. Germline V gene data show CDR1 as KGHSH and CDR2 as LQKENI. V was pared by 3 bases and J by 2 bases, with 6 bases of the junction left unmatched. The CDR3 contains 15 residues. The CDR3 spells CASSPRTGYPYEQYF. The CDR3 DNA is TGTGCCAGCTCACCTAGGACAGGGTACCCCTACGAGCAGTACTTC.

This clonotype was recorded at least ten times. V gene TRBV20-1 combines with J gene TRBJ2-7; 10 bases are shared with TRBD2. The CDR3 extends over 15 amino acids. CDR1 and CDR2 from the germline V gene are DFQATT and SNEGSKA (reference sequence). The V gene end was trimmed by 1 base and the J gene end by 4 bases; junction bases not matched to a gene: 7. DNA of the CDR3: TGCAGTGCTAGAGCGGCTAGCGGGGGTAGTTACGAGCAGTACTTC. This codes for CSARAASGGSYEQYF.

This clonotype was counted only a few times. The J gene is TRBJ2-7, the V gene TRBV7-9; the match to TRBD2 covers 7 bases. V shed 5 bases and J 4 bases; nucleotides not matched to a gene: 8. CDR1 and CDR2 from the germline V gene are SEHNR and FQNEAQ (reference sequence). This CDR3 contains 14 residues. In DNA form, the CDR3 reads TGTGCCAGCAGCAGTGGGGCCGGGGGGTACGAGCAGTACTTC. Translated: CASSSGAGGYEQYF. Full variable domain (remainder filled in from reference TRBV7-9 and TRBJ2-7): DTGVSQNPRHKITKRGQNVTFRCDPISEHNRLYWYRQTLGQGPEFLTYFQNEAQLEKSRLLSDRFSAERPKGSFSTLEIQRTEQGDSAMYLCASSSGAGGYEQYFGPGTRLTVT.

The gene calls are TRBV2 and TRBJ2-1; no firm D call. With 6 bases removed from V and 2 bases from J, the gap between germline ends came to 20 bases. The CDR3 extends over 17 amino acids. The germline V gene has CDR1 SNHLY and CDR2 FYNNEI. The CDR3 protein is CASSDSSWVRAYNEQFF. DNA for the CDR3: TGTGCCAGCAGCGACTCTTCCTGGGTTAGAGCCTACAATGAGCAGTTCTTC.

This clonotype was counted at least ten times. The J gene is TRBJ2-1, the V gene TRBV5-6; 9 bases agree with TRBD2. The length of the CDR3 is 18 residues. The junction had 13 bases not matched to a gene; V was cut back by 4 bases and J by 2 bases. Germline V CDR1 and CDR2: SGHDT, YYEEEE. The CDR3 is CASSNRVQREVAYNEQFF. The CDR3 DNA is TGTGCCAGCAGCAACCGGGTTCAGCGGGAGGTGGCCTACAATGAGCAGTTCTTC. Filled out from reference TRBV5-6 and TRBJ2-1, the complete variable domain reads DAGVTQSPTHLIKTRGQQVTLRCSPKSGHDTVSWYQQALGQGPQFIFQYYEEEERQRGNFPDRFSGHQFPNYSSELNVNALLLGDSALYLCASSNRVQREVAYNEQFFGPGTRLTVL.

This clonotype was found many times. This sequence joins TRBV6-1 and TRBJ2-2; D is possibly TRBD2 (5 bases). Trimming left V 6 bases short and J 1 base short, with 12 bases between. The length of the CDR3 is 15 residues. Germline V gene lookup returns CDR1 MNHNS and CDR2 SASEGT. CDR3 in DNA: TGTGCCAGCAGACATGGACTTGAGAACACCGGGGAGCTGTTTTTT. It codes for CASRHGLENTGELFF.

V gene TRBV7-9 combines with J gene TRBJ2-7, with TRBD1 matching 7 bases. CDR3 length: 16 amino acids. The V gene's germline CDR1 is SEHNR and CDR2 FQNEAQ (reference sequence). Losses at the gene ends were 5 bases for V and 4 bases for J; bases not matched to a gene: 14. The CDR3 is CASSRDSTLLSYEQYF. The CDR3 bases are TGTGCCAGCAGCCGGGACAGCACCCTTCTGAGTTACGAGCAGTACTTC.